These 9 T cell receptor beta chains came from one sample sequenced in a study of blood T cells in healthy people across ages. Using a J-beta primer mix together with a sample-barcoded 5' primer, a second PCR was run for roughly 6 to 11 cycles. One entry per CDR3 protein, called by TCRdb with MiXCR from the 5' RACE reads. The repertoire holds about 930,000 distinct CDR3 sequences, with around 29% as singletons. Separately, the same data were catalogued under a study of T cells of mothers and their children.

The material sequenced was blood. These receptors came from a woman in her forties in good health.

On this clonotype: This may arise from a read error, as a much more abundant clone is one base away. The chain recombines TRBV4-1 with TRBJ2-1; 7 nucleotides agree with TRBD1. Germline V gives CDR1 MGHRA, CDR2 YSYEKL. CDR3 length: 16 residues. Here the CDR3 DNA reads TGCGCCAGCAGCCAAGCAGACAGGGAGTCCTACAATGAGCTGTTCTTC. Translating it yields CASSQADRESYNELFF.

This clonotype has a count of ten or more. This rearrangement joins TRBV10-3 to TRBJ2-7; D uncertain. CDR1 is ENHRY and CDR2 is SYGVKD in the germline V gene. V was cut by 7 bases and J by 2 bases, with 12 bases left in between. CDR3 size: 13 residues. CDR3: CAITGAPPYEQYF. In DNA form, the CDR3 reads TGTGCCATCACAGGCGCCCCCCCCTACGAGCAGTACTTC.

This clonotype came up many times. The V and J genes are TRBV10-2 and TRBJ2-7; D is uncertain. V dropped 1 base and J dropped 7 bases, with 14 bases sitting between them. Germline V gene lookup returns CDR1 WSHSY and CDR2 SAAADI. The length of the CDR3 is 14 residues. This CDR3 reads CASSEWVSSLEQYF. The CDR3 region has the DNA TGCGCCAGCAGTGAGTGGGTCTCATCCCTAGAGCAGTACTTC.

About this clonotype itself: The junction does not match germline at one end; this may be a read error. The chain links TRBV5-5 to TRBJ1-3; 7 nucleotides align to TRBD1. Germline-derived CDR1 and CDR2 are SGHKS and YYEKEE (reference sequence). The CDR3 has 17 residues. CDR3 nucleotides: TGTGCCAACAGCAAACGTGCCGGGACAGCCTCTGGAAACACCATATATTTT. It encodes CANSKRAGTASGNTIYF. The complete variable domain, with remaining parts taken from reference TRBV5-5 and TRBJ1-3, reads DAGVTQSPTHLIKTRGQQVTLRCSPISGHKSVSWYQQVLGQGPQFIFQYYEKEERGRGNFPDRFSARQFPNYSSELNVNALLLGDSALYLCANSKRAGTASGNTIYFGEGSWLTVV.

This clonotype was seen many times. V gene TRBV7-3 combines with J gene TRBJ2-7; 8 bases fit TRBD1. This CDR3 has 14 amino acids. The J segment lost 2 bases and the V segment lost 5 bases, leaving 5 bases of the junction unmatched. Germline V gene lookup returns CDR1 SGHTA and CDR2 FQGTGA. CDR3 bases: TGTGCCAGCAGCCCCACAGGGGGGACCTACGAGCAGTACTTC. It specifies CASSPTGGTYEQYF.

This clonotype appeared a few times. The CDR3 DNA reads TGTGCCAGCAGCTCGCAGACCGTGGGGTATGGCTACACCTTC. Residues: CASSSQTVGYGYTF. The chain employs TRBV7-2 and TRBJ1-2; no reliable D call. The germline V gene has CDR1 SGHTA and CDR2 FQGNSA. V lost 4 bases and J lost 5, with 14 bases in between. The CDR3 is 14 amino acids.

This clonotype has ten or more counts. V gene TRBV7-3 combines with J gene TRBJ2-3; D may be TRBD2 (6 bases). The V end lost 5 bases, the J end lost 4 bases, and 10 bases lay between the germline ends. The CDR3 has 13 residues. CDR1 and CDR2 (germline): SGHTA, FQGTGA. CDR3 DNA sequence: TGTGCCAGCAGCCCCGGGAGTCCAGATACGCAGTATTTT. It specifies CASSPGSPDTQYF.

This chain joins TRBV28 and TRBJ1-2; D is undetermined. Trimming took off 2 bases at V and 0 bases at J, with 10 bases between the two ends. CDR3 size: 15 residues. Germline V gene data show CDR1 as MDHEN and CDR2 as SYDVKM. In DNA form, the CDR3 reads TGTGCCAGCAGTTTAGGGGTCAGATCTAACTATGGCTACACCTTC. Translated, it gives CASSLGVRSNYGYTF.

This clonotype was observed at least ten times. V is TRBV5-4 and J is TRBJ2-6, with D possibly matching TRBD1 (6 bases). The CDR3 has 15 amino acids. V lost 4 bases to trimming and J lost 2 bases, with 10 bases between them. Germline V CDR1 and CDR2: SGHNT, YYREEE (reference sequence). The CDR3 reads CASSPYRAGANVLTF. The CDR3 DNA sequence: TGTGCCAGCAGCCCCTACAGGGCTGGGGCCAACGTCCTGACTTTC.